This T cell receptor (beta chain) was recovered during a study of T cell repertoires in cytomegalovirus infection. On the study more broadly: An indication of both CMV infection and matching HLA type came from public TCR beta signatures. Study-level results: CMV-specific HLA-C-restricted TCR beta clonotypes dominated the ex vivo response. CMV carriers with the relevant HLA were identified by cumulative public TCR beta family frequency.

In its sample, this clonotype was seen a few times. Its antigen is undetermined. V lost 3 bases to trimming and J lost 6 bases, with 14 bases between them. This CDR3 has 13 residues. Germline values: CDR1 SQVTM, CDR2 ANQGSEA. TCRdb reanalysed the reads using MiXCR and keeps one entry per CDR3 protein. The data contain 150,000 to 200,000 distinct CDR3 sequences, roughly 9% of them singletons. Sequenced material: PBMCs. The source is a human donor in good health (CMV status not recorded). Some clones in this sample may be carry-over from other donors' samples. V gene TRBV29-1 combines with J gene TRBJ1-1; D unclear. CDR3 DNA: TGCAGCGTTGACGACGGTAGAGGCCCTGAAGCTTTCTTT. Encoded protein: CSVDDGRGPEAFF. The full variable domain, completed using reference TRBV29-1 and TRBJ1-1, is SAVISQKPSRDICQRGTSLTIQCQVDSQVTMMFWYRQQPGQSLTLIATANQGSEATYESGFVIDKFPISRPNLTFSTLTVSNMSPEDSSIYLCSVDDGRGPEAFFGQGTRLTVV.